Listed here are 27 T cell receptor beta chains from one sample, sequenced in a study of neoadjuvant nivolumab and ipilimumab in lung cancer. Using immunoSEQ multiplex PCR, the repertoire was profiled, and TCRdb retains in-frame clones only, with some absent. This sample has 6,500 to 10,000 clones; 79% occur once, and the top ten carry about 6.7%. Sequencing used adjacent normal lung tissue, obtained after neoadjuvant nivolumab, alone or with ipilimumab, at or shortly before surgery. The source is an adult with non-small cell lung cancer.

V and J are TRBV2 and TRBJ1-6; TRBD1 matches 8 bases. Germline V lookup: CDR1 SNHLY, CDR2 FYNNEI. The CDR3 extends over 14 amino acids. Trimming at V came to 6 bases and at J to 4 bases, leaving 2 bases not matched to a gene. CDR3 DNA sequence: TGTGCCAGCAGCGACAGGGGTTATAATTCACCCCTCCACTTT. This sequence encodes CASSDRGYNSPLHF. Supplemented by reference TRBV2 and TRBJ1-6, the full variable domain reads EPEVTQTPSHQVTQMGQEVILRCVPISNHLYFYWYRQILGQKVEFLVSFYNNEISEKSEIFDDQFSVERPDGSNFTLKIRSTKLEDSAMYFCASSDRGYNSPLHFGNGTRLTVT.

There are a few counts of this clone. The chain joins TRBV5-1 to TRBJ2-7; 7 nucleotides agree with TRBD1. V shed 3 bases and J 3 bases; nucleotides not matched to a gene: 6. This CDR3 comprises 14 residues. Germline loops: CDR1 SGHRS, CDR2 YFSETQ. This CDR3 reads CASSYRDSYYEQYF. The DNA of the CDR3 is TGCGCCAGCAGCTACCGGGACAGTTACTACGAGCAGTACTTC.

This chain links TRBV19 with TRBJ2-3; a weak D match, TRBD1 (6 bases). Germline V gene sequence: CDR1 LNHDA, CDR2 SQIVND (reference sequence). This CDR3 contains 13 residues. V lost 9 bases to trimming and J lost 3 bases, with 13 bases between them. CDR3 in DNA: TGTGCCAGCCTCCGTAGGGGGACAGATACGCAGTATTTT. This gives the protein CASLRRGTDTQYF.

The chain couples TRBV5-4 to TRBJ2-3, with D unresolved. The V end was cut by 2 bases, the J end by 2 bases, with 12 bases between. Germline values: CDR1 SGHNT, CDR2 YYREEE (reference sequence). This CDR3 is built from 15 residues. The CDR3: CASSFLGPLTDTQYF. The CDR3 nucleotides are TGTGCCAGCAGCTTTCTCGGACCTCTCACAGATACGCAGTATTTT. Full variable domain (remainder filled in from reference TRBV5-4 and TRBJ2-3): ETGVTQSPTHLIKTRGQQVTLRCSSQSGHNTVSWYQQALGQGPQFIFQYYREEENGRGNFPPRFSGLQFPNYSSELNVNALELDDSALYLCASSFLGPLTDTQYFGPGTRLTVL.

The V and J genes are TRBV6-1 and TRBJ1-4; 7 bases are shared with TRBD1. Germline V lookup: CDR1 MNHNS, CDR2 SASEGT. The CDR3 has 13 amino acids. The trim removed 7 bases at V and 12 bases at J, leaving 11 bases unmatched. The CDR3 is CASTQRGRTELFF. The CDR3 DNA sequence: TGTGCCAGCACCCAGAGGGGGCGGACCGAACTGTTTTTT.

This clone has a single count. V is TRBV5-4 and J is TRBJ2-3, with D perhaps matching TRBD1 (6 bases). The V and J ends lost 1 base and 2 bases respectively, with 11 bases between them. Germline CDR1 is SGHNT and CDR2 is YYREEE (reference sequence). This CDR3 is built from 15 residues. The CDR3 DNA follows: TGTGCCAGCAGCTTGCGGGACACTTACACAGATACGCAGTATTTT. It codes for CASSLRDTYTDTQYF.

This chain links TRBV6-5 with TRBJ2-5; no reliable D call. CDR3 length: 11 residues. Germline V gene sequence: CDR1 MNHEY, CDR2 SVGAGI. Trimming pared 9 bases from V and 1 base from J, leaving 6 bases between. The CDR3 here is CASGLQETQYF. CDR3 nucleotides: TGTGCCAGTGGGCTCCAAGAGACCCAGTACTTC.

V and J are TRBV5-1 and TRBJ2-3; 9 bases map to TRBD2. V lost 5 bases to trimming and J lost 7 bases; unmatched junction nucleotides: 2. Germline V gene lookup returns CDR1 SGHRS and CDR2 YFSETQ. This CDR3 has 12 amino acids. CDR3 nucleotide sequence: TGCGCCAGCAGGAGCGGGGGGTATACGCAGTATTTT. Amino acids: CASRSGGYTQYF.

The rearrangement joins TRBV11-3 to TRBJ2-3; 8 positions match TRBD2. The CDR3 loop spans 15 amino acids. CDR1 is SGHNT, CDR2 YENEEA, per germline. J gave up 5 bases and V 5 bases, and 9 bases lay outside the gene matches. This CDR3 is CASSGDRGGLDTQYF. Written as DNA, the CDR3 is TGTGCCAGCAGCGGCGATCGGGGGGGCCTAGATACGCAGTATTTT. Variable domain in full (rest from reference TRBV11-3 and TRBJ2-3): EAGVVQSPRYKIIEKKQPVAFWCNPISGHNTLYWYLQNLGQGPELLIRYENEEAVDDSQLPKDRFSAERLKGVDSTLKIQPAELGDSAVYLCASSGDRGGLDTQYFGPGTRLTVL.

This chain links TRBV27 with TRBJ2-3; D gene uncertain. Germline-derived CDR1 and CDR2 are MNHEY and SMNVEV (reference sequence). This CDR3 has 15 amino acids. Trimming took 4 bases from V and 1 from J, leaving 12 bases between them. DNA of the CDR3: TGTGCCAGCAGTTCGAATCCCTACGGCACAGATACGCAGTATTTT. It is translated as CASSSNPYGTDTQYF.

The chain recombines TRBV5-6 with TRBJ2-7; D gene ambiguous. The length of the CDR3 is 13 residues. V was clipped by 1 base and J by 3 bases, with 8 bases between them. Germline V gene lookup returns CDR1 SGHDT and CDR2 YYEEEE. The DNA for the CDR3 is TGTGCCAGCAGCTTGTACTACCTCTACGAGCAGTACTTC. Its protein is CASSLYYLYEQYF.

This clone was seen only once. J is TRBJ2-3 and V is TRBV10-3, with 8 bases lining up with TRBD2. CDR3 size: 14 residues. Germline V gives CDR1 ENHRY, CDR2 SYGVKD. Trimming at V came to 5 bases and at J to 3 bases, leaving 4 bases not matched to a gene. This CDR3 is CAISSLAGTDTQYF. In DNA form, the CDR3 reads TGTGCCATCAGTTCTCTAGCGGGTACAGATACGCAGTATTTT.

The rearrangement links TRBV28 to TRBJ1-5, with D uncertain. V was clipped by 2 bases and J by 9 bases, with 8 bases between them. Germline CDR1 and CDR2: MDHEN and SYDVKM. The CDR3 covers 12 residues. CDR3 bases: TGTGCCAGCAGTTTAACAGTCCTGCCCCAGCATTTT. This codes for CASSLTVLPQHF. Looking up the rest from reference TRBV28 and TRBJ1-5 gives the full variable domain: DVKVTQSSRYLVKRTGEKVFLECVQDMDHENMFWYRQDPGLGLRLIYFSYDVKMKEKGDIPEGYSVSREKKERFSLILESASTNQTSMYLCASSLTVLPQHFGDGTRLSIL.

The chain uses TRBV18 and TRBJ2-1; no clear D. The germline V gene encodes CDR1 KGHSH and CDR2 LQKENI. Trimming pared 1 base from V and 5 bases from J, leaving 9 bases between. The CDR3 is 14 residues long. The CDR3 reads CASSPRLGDNEQFF. CDR3 nucleotides: TGTGCCAGCTCACCACGTCTCGGTGACAATGAGCAGTTCTTC.

The chain joins TRBV4-1 to TRBJ2-7; D is perhaps TRBD1 (5 bases). Germline CDR1 reads MGHRA; CDR2 reads YSYEKL. V lost 0 bases and J lost 3, with 9 bases in between. CDR3 length equals 14 residues. The CDR3 DNA follows: TGCGCCAGCAGCCAAGAAAACAGGCGCTACGAGCAGTACTTC. Amino acids: CASSQENRRYEQYF.

The chain carries TRBV9 and TRBJ1-3; D is unclear. Germline V gene lookup returns CDR1 SGDLS and CDR2 YYNGEE. Trimming stripped 0 bases from V and 2 bases from J, with 9 bases between. This CDR3 comprises 15 residues. CDR3 loop: CASSVDGSTGNTIYF. CDR3 coding DNA: TGTGCCAGCAGCGTAGACGGGAGCACTGGAAACACCATATATTTT.

The rearrangement links TRBV5-6 to TRBJ2-2, with a weak D call TRBD1 (5 bases). The CDR3 spans 14 residues. Germline-derived CDR1 and CDR2 are SGHDT and YYEEEE. Trimming left V 4 bases short and J 1 base short, with 8 bases between. CDR3 nucleotide sequence: TGTGCCAGCAGCAGCGACAGGAACACCGGGGAGCTGTTTTTT. Protein product: CASSSDRNTGELFF.

V is TRBV11-3 and J is TRBJ2-2, with 10 bases matching TRBD1. The J segment lost 5 bases and the V segment lost 0 bases, leaving 6 bases of the junction unmatched. Germline lookup yields CDR1 SGHNT and CDR2 YENEEA. This CDR3 has 17 residues. The CDR3 coding sequence is TGTGCCAGCAGCTTAGATCCAGACAGGGGGCATACCGGGGAGCTGTTTTTT. This translates into CASSLDPDRGHTGELFF.

The rearrangement links TRBV5-1 to TRBJ2-1; D perhaps matches TRBD2 (5 bases). Trimming removed 0 bases from V and 7 bases from J, with 11 bases in between. The CDR3 has 14 amino acids. Germline CDR1 and CDR2: SGHRS and YFSETQ. The CDR3 nucleotides are TGCGCCAGCAGCTTGGAGCTAGCAGGAAATGAGCAGTTCTTC. It translates to CASSLELAGNEQFF.

The chain joins TRBV9 to TRBJ2-3; tentatively, D is TRBD2 (7 bases). The CDR3 totals 15 residues. Germline V gene lookup returns CDR1 SGDLS and CDR2 YYNGEE. Trimming shortened V by 4 bases and J by 6 bases, and 18 bases separated the two germline ends. As DNA, the CDR3 is TGTGCCAGCAGCAGGGGCGGGGGCCTCCGGGATACGCAGTATTTT. This gives the protein CASSRGGGLRDTQYF.

A few counts support this clone. The CDR3 nucleotides read TGTGCCAGCTCTCCCCGAGTGGGACAGAACAATGAGCAGTTCTTC. Translated, it gives CASSPRVGQNNEQFF. This chain joins TRBV11-3 and TRBJ2-1, with TRBD1 matching 7 bases. Trimming at V came to 8 bases and at J to 5 bases, leaving 12 bases not matched to a gene. The CDR3 sequence is 15 residues long. Germline CDR1 SGHNT, CDR2 YENEEA.

There are a few counts of this clone. The V gene is TRBV28, the J gene TRBJ1-1; 9 nucleotides agree with TRBD1. The CDR3 consists of 15 residues. With V trimmed by 8 bases and J by 6 bases, 13 bases remained unmatched. Looked up from germline, CDR1 is MDHEN and CDR2 is SYDVKM. As DNA, the CDR3 is TGTGCCAGCGGGGGGGACAGGGCAAAATACTCTGAAGCTTTCTTT. It encodes CASGGDRAKYSEAFF.

The V call is TRBV5-6, the J call TRBJ2-3; 12 bases agree with TRBD2. The CDR3 covers 18 residues. Germline values: CDR1 SGHDT, CDR2 YYEEEE. Trimming at V came to 9 bases and at J to 1 base, leaving 15 bases not matched to a gene. The CDR3 sequence: CATSEGLAGSLGTDTQYF. Written as DNA, the CDR3 is TGTGCCACCTCAGAGGGACTAGCGGGCTCCCTGGGCACAGATACGCAGTATTTT.

The rearrangement uses TRBV5-1 and TRBJ2-1; 9 bases line up with TRBD2. Trimming took 6 bases from V and 5 from J; bases not matched to a gene: 9. The CDR3 covers 15 residues. Looked up from germline, CDR1 is SGHRS and CDR2 is YFSETQ. The CDR3 protein is CASKGFLAGNNEQFF. In DNA, the CDR3 is TGCGCCAGCAAGGGGTTTCTAGCGGGAAACAATGAGCAGTTCTTC.

This rearrangement joins TRBV7-8 to TRBJ2-3; possible D gene TRBD1, 7 bases. The CDR3 has 17 amino acids. V shed 1 base and J shed 2 bases, with 16 bases lying between them. CDR1 and CDR2 (germline): SGHVS, FQNEAQ. This CDR3 reads CASSLVGAGGLTDTQYF. The DNA of the CDR3 is TGTGCCAGCAGCTTAGTTGGCGCAGGGGGGCTCACAGATACGCAGTATTTT. Full variable domain (rest looked up from reference TRBV7-8 and TRBJ2-3): GAGVSQSPRYKVAKRGQDVALRCDPISGHVSLFWYQQALGQGPEFLTYFQNEAQLDKSGLPSDRFFAERPEGSVSTLKIQRTQQEDSAVYLCASSLVGAGGLTDTQYFGPGTRLTVL.

V usage is TRBV7-9 and J usage is TRBJ2-7; D may be TRBD2 (5 bases). Germline-derived CDR1 and CDR2 are SEHNR and FQNEAQ (reference sequence). Trimming stripped 6 bases from V and 2 bases from J, with 11 bases between. The CDR3 has 13 residues. CDR3 region: CASRSGSPYEQYF. Written as DNA, the CDR3 is TGTGCCAGCAGATCGGGGTCCCCCTACGAGCAGTACTTC.

V gene TRBV5-1 combines with J gene TRBJ2-3; 13 bases align to TRBD2. J lost 4 bases, V lost 5 bases, and 4 bases had no gene match. Germline V lookup: CDR1 SGHRS, CDR2 YFSETQ. The CDR3 has 15 amino acids. The CDR3 reads CASRQGLAGSDTQYF. In DNA, the CDR3 is TGCGCCAGCAGACAGGGACTAGCGGGGTCAGATACGCAGTATTTT. Full variable domain (outside the CDR3, taken from reference TRBV5-1 and TRBJ2-3): KAGVTQTPRYLIKTRGQQVTLSCSPISGHRSVSWYQQTPGQGLQFLFEYFSETQRNKGNFPGRFSGRQFSNSRSEMNVSTLELGDSALYLCASRQGLAGSDTQYFGPGTRLTVL.